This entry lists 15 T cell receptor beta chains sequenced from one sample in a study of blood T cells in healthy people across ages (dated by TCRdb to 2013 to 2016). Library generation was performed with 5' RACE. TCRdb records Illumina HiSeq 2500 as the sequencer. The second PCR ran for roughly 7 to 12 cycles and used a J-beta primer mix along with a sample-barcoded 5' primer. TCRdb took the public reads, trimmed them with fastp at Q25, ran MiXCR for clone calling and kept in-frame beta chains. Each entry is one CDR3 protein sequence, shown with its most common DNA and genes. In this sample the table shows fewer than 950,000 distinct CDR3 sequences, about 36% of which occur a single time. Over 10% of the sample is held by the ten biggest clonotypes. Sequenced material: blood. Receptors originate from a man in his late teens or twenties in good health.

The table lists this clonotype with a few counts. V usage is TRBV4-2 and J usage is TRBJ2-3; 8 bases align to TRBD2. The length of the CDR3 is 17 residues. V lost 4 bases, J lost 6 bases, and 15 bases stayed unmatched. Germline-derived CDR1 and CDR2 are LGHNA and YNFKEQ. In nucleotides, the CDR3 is TGTGCCAGCAGCCCATCGGTGACAGCGGGGGTGGCCGATACGCAGTATTTT. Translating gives CASSPSVTAGVADTQYF.

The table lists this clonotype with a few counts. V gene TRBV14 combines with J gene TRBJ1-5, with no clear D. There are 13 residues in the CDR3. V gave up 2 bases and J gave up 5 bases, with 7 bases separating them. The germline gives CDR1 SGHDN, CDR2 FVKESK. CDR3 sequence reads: CASSQSTDQPQHF. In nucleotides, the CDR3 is TGTGCCAGCAGCCAATCAACAGATCAGCCCCAGCATTTT.

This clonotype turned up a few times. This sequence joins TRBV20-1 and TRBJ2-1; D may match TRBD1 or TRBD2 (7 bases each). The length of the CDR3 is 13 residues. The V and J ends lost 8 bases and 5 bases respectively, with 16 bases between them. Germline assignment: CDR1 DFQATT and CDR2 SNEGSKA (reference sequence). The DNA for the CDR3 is TGCAGTCCAGGGGGGGCGAGAAACAATGAGCAGTTCTTC. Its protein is CSPGGARNNEQFF.

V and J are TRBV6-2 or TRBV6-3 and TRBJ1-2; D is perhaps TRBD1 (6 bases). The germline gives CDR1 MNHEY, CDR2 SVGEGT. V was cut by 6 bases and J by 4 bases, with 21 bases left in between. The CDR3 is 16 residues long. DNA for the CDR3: TGTGCCAGCAGACCGCAACCTGACAGGAAGGGCTATGGCTACACCTTC. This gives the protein CASRPQPDRKGYGYTF.

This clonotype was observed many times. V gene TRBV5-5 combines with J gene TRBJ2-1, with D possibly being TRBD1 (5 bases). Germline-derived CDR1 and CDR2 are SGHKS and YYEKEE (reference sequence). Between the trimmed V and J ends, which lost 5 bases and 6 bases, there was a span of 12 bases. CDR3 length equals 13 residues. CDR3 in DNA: TGTGCCAGCAGAATCGACAGAAGCAATGAGCAGTTCTTC. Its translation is CASRIDRSNEQFF.

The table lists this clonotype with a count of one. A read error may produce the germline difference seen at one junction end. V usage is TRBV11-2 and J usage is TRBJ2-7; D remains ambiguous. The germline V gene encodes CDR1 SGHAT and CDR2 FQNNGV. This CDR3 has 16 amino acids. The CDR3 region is CASRSDRKFNSYEQYF. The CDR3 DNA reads TGTGCCAGCAGGTCCGACCGAAAATTTAACTCCTACGAACAGTACTTC.

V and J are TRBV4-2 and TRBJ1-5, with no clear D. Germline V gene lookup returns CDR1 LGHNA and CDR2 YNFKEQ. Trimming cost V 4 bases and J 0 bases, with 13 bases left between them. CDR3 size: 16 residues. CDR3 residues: CASSPGKVNSNQPQHF. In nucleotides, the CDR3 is TGTGCCAGCAGCCCGGGGAAAGTCAATAGCAATCAGCCCCAGCATTTT.

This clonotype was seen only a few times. As DNA, the CDR3 is TGTGCCATCCGGAGTGGGGGGGCAGATACGCAGTATTTT. Residues: CAIRSGGADTQYF. The chain couples TRBV10-3 to TRBJ2-3; 7 positions match TRBD2. Germline V CDR1 and CDR2: ENHRY, SYGVKD. This CDR3 contains 13 residues. Germline trimming cut 8 bases from V and 4 bases from J; bases unmatched to any gene: 6.

The CDR3 coding sequence is TGTGCCACCAGCAGGAGCGACAGCTATGGCTACACCTTC. Translating gives CATSRSDSYGYTF. J is TRBJ1-2 and V is TRBV15; TRBD1 is a possible D gene (5 bases). CDR3 length equals 13 residues. From germline, CDR1 is LNHNV and CDR2 YYDKDF (reference sequence). V was cut by 3 bases and J by 4 bases, with 9 bases left in between.

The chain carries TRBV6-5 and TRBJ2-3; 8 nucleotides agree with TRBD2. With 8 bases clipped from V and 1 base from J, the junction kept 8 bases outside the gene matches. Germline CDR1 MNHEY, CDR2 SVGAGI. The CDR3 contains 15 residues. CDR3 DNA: TGTGCCAGCGTAGGATCGGGGGGGGGCACAGATACGCAGTATTTT. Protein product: CASVGSGGGTDTQYF.

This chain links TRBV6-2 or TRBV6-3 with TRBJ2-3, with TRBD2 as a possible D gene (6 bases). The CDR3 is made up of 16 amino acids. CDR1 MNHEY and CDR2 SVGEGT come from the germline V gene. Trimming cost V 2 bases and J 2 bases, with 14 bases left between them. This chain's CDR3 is CASSYPGDANTDTQYF. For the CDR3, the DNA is TGTGCCAGCAGTTACCCGGGGGATGCTAACACAGATACGCAGTATTTT.

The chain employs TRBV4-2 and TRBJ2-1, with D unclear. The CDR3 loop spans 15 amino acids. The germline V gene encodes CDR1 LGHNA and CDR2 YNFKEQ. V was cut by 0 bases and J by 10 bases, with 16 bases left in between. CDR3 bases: TGTGCCAGCAGCCAAGAATATTCAGTCTCTAACGAGCAGTTCTTC. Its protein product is CASSQEYSVSNEQFF.

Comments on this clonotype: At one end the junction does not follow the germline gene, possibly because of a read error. CDR3 coding DNA: TGTGTCAGCAGCTTAATTGGGCGGGGACCCACAGATACGCAGTATTTT. It is translated as CVSSLIGRGPTDTQYF. The V gene is TRBV7-9, the J gene TRBJ2-3, with D perhaps matching TRBD2 (6 bases). CDR1 and CDR2 (germline): SEHNR, FQNEAQ (reference sequence). The CDR3 runs to 16 residues.

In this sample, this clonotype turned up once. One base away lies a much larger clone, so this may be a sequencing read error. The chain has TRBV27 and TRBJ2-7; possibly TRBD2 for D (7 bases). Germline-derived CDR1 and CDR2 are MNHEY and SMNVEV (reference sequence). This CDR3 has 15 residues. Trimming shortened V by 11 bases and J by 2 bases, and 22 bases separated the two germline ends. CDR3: CAGTKGGEGTYEQYF. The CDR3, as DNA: TGTGCCGGCACCAAGGGGGGGGAAGGGACCTACGAGCAGTACTTC.

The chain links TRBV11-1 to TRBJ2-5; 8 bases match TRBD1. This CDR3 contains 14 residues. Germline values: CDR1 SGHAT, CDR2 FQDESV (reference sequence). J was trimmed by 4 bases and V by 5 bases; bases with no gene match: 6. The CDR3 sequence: CASSRTGIGETQYF. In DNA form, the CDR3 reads TGTGCCAGCAGCCGGACAGGGATCGGAGAGACCCAGTACTTC.